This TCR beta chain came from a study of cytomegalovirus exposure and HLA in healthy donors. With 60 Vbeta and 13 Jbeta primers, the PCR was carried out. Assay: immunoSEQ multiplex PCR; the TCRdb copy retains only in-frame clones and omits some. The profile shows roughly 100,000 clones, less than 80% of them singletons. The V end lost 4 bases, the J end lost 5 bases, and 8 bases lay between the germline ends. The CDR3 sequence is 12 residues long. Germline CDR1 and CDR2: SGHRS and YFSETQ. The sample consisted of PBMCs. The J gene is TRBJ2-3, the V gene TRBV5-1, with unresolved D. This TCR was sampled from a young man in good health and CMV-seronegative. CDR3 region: CASSAIQDTQYF. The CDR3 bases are TGCGCCAGCAGCGCGATTCAAGATACGCAGTATTTT. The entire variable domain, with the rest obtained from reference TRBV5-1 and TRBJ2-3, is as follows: KAGVTQTPRYLIKTRGQQVTLSCSPISGHRSVSWYQQTPGQGLQFLFEYFSETQRNKGNFPGRFSGRQFSNSRSEMNVSTLELGDSALYLCASSAIQDTQYFGPGTRLTVL.